Sequencing of this T cell receptor (beta chain) was carried out in a study of shared clonotypes between healthy human individuals. CDR1 is SGHRS, CDR2 YFSETQ, per germline. This CDR3 contains 13 residues. V was shortened by 4 bases and J by 1 base, with 8 bases between the two germline ends. Every subset's genomic DNA went evenly onto several immunoSEQ plates. Some 30,000 T cell genomes, or around 300 ng DNA, went into replicate PCRs of unsorted PBMC. Sequencing used immunoSEQ multiplex PCR; TCRdb keeps in-frame clones, though not all of them. The sample has about 510,000 clones, 79% seen once. Sequencing was performed on PBMCs. The chain joins TRBV5-1 to TRBJ2-5; D ambiguous. The TCR originated in a woman aged 40-49 years in good health. Some clones in this sample may be carry-over from other donors' samples. The CDR3 nucleotides are TGCGCCAGCAGCGGGTCGGTCCAAGAGACCCAGTACTTC. Translating it yields CASSGSVQETQYF. Filled out from reference TRBV5-1 and TRBJ2-5, the complete variable domain reads KAGVTQTPRYLIKTRGQQVTLSCSPISGHRSVSWYQQTPGQGLQFLFEYFSETQRNKGNFPGRFSGRQFSNSRSEMNVSTLELGDSALYLCASSGSVQETQYFGPGTRLLVL.